This T cell receptor (beta chain) was documented in a study of T cell responses to AZD1222 COVID-19 vaccine. CDR3 size: 14 residues. CDR1 is SGHKS and CDR2 is YYEKEE in the germline V gene (reference sequence). Trimming removed 4 bases from V and 7 bases from J; junction bases left unmatched: 8. Sequenced by immunoSEQ multiplex PCR; TCRdb stores in-frame clones only, minus some. Of about 150,000 clones listed, 70% to 90% are singletons. The chain uses TRBV5-5 and TRBJ1-5, with TRBD1 matching 7 bases. The receptor's source is an adult in good health. Source: peripheral blood, taken on day 0 of AZD1222 vaccination. The CDR3 reads CASSRDSWGQPQHF. In nucleotides, the CDR3 is TGTGCCAGCAGCCGGGACAGCTGGGGGCAGCCCCAGCATTTT.